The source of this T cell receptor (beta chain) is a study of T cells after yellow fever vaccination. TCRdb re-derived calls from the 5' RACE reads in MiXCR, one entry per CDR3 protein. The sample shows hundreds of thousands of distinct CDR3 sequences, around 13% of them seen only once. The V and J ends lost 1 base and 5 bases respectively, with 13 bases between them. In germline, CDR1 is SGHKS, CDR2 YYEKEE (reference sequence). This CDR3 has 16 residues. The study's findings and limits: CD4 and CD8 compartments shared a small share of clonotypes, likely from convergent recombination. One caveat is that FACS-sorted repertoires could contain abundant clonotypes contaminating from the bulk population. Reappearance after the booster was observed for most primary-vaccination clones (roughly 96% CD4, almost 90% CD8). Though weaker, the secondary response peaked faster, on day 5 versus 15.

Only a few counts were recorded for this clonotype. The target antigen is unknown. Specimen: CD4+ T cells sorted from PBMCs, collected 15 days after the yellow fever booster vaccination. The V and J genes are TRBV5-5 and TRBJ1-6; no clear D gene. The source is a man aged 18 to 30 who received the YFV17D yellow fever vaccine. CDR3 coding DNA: TGTGCCAGCAGCTTGCGGTTTGCAGCGAATAATTCACCCCTCCACTTT. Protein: CASSLRFAANNSPLHF.